This T cell receptor (beta chain) appears in the sequencing data of a study of OX40 agonist ivuxolimab in advanced cancers. Background on the study: A diagnosis of hepatocellular carcinoma, melanoma, renal cell or head and neck cancer was present in dose-escalation patients. Notes on the study in general: Among patients with partial responses at 0.1-3.0 mg/kg, clonal expansion was among the lowest.

The table came from immunoSEQ multiplex PCR; TCRdb's copy has only in-frame clones and leaves some out. The table shows 70,000 to 85,000 clones, with 70% to 90% occurring only once. V was clipped by 7 bases and J by 1 base, with 10 bases between them. The length of the CDR3 is 14 residues. The V gene's germline CDR1 is WSHSY and CDR2 SAAADI. Patients had blood sampled at baseline and again on cycle 4 day 1 and cycle 7 day 1. Turning to this clone: Its specificity is unknown.

The receptor comes from an adult with an advanced solid tumor such as melanoma, head and neck, liver or kidney cancer. The chain carries TRBV10-2 and TRBJ2-2; weak D call: TRBD2 (5 bases). Sequencing was performed on CD4+ or CD8+ T cells sorted from blood, taken in a trial of the OX40 agonist ivuxolimab. This CDR3 is CASKPRVNTGELFF. DNA of the CDR3: TGCGCCAGCAAGCCGAGGGTGAACACCGGGGAGCTGTTTTTT.